The present T cell receptor beta chain was sequenced within a study of cytomegalovirus exposure and HLA in healthy donors. The PCR contained 60 Vbeta and 13 Jbeta primers. Produced via immunoSEQ multiplex PCR; TCRdb's table is partial and in-frame only. The sample lists roughly 200,000 clones, approximately 87% seen once, with roughly 1.3% in the top ten. Points from the study as a whole: Immune exposure data for these donors was limited to CMV serostatus. Later on, a genetic analysis was performed. It linked a missense variant in DCLRE1C with V- and J-gene trimming of TCR beta. Among the sequence variants, a highly shared cluster was likely an artifact of sequencing.

Trimming took off 6 bases at V and 7 bases at J, with 7 bases between the two ends. Germline-derived CDR1 and CDR2 are DFQATT and SNEGSKA (reference sequence). The CDR3 runs to 10 residues. In regard to this clone: Its antigen is still unknown.

This chain uses TRBV20-1 with TRBJ2-1; D remains unclear. The receptor was isolated from a man younger than 45 in good health and CMV-seronegative. Sequenced input: PBMCs. The CDR3 loop reads CSADKNEQFF. CDR3 sequence (DNA): TGCAGTGCCGACAAGAATGAGCAGTTCTTC.